Following are 31 T cell receptor beta chains from one sample sequenced in a study of blood T cell repertoires in COVID-19. The repertoire was sequenced with immunoSEQ multiplex PCR; TCRdb's copy has only in-frame clones and lacks some. The sample includes approximately 300,000 clones, 85% of them seen just once. Sequenced sample: PBMCs or T cells enriched from blood (not recorded which). The source is a woman aged 25 to 39 who had been exposed to COVID-19.

This clone was seen once. The CDR3 here is CASSDSPGNTIYF. In DNA form, the CDR3 reads TGTGCCAGCAGTGACTCACCCGGGAACACCATATATTTT. The V and J genes are TRBV6-4 and TRBJ1-3; D remains unclear. The CDR3 sequence is 13 residues long. The V and J ends lost 0 bases and 7 bases respectively, with 7 bases between them. Germline V CDR1 and CDR2: MRHNA, SNTAGT.

V gene TRBV12-3 or TRBV12-4 combines with J gene TRBJ1-1; perhaps TRBD1 as D (6 bases). The CDR3 is made up of 13 amino acids. The ends were cut back, 6 bases at V and 4 bases at J, with 12 bases in the middle. Here the CDR3 reads CASSREGGTEAFF. The CDR3 region has the DNA TGTGCCAGCAGCAGGGAAGGGGGCACTGAAGCTTTCTTT.

This chain uses TRBV20-1 with TRBJ2-2, with 9 bases identical to TRBD1. Trimming removed 3 bases from V and 6 bases from J; junction bases left unmatched: 5. The CDR3 sequence is 14 residues long. Germline-derived CDR1 and CDR2 are DFQATT and SNEGSKA (reference sequence). CDR3 region: CSASPGQGAGELFF. The CDR3 DNA is TGCAGTGCTAGTCCGGGACAGGGAGCCGGGGAGCTGTTTTTT.

The chain uses TRBV5-4 and TRBJ1-2, with 7 positions matching TRBD1. This CDR3 is 17 amino acids long. CDR1 and CDR2 from the germline V gene are SGHNT and YYREEE (reference sequence). The V segment lost 0 bases and the J segment 4 bases; nucleotides outside the gene matches: 12. CDR3 nucleotide sequence: TGTGCCAGCAGCTTGGGCCCGGGACAGAGTTCAGGCTATGGCTACACCTTC. Translation gives CASSLGPGQSSGYGYTF.

The chain recombines TRBV30 with TRBJ2-7; 10 bases are a match to TRBD1. CDR1 is GTSNPN, CDR2 SVGIG, per germline (reference sequence). This CDR3 has 14 amino acids. V lost 5 bases and J lost 3; bases outside the gene matches: 7. The CDR3 protein is CAWGSGQGIYEQYF. For the CDR3, the DNA is TGTGCCTGGGGATCGGGACAGGGGATCTACGAGCAGTACTTC.

CDR3 amino acids: CASSFSGGAPGELFF. The CDR3 nucleotides are TGTGCCAGCAGCTTTTCCGGGGGGGCCCCCGGGGAGCTGTTTTTT. The genes are TRBV7-6 and TRBJ2-2; 8 bases are shared with TRBD2. This CDR3 has 15 residues. Germline loops: CDR1 SGHVS, CDR2 FNYEAQ. V was clipped by 3 bases and J by 6 bases; unmatched bases: 6.

This clone was observed once. The chain carries TRBV27 and TRBJ2-7, with 7 positions matching TRBD1. Germline trimming cut 7 bases from V and 5 bases from J; bases unmatched to any gene: 14. The CDR3 is 15 amino acids. Germline assignment: CDR1 MNHEY and CDR2 SMNVEV (reference sequence). Written as DNA, the CDR3 is TGTGCCAGCAATACTTATGAACAGGGGTGGCACGAGCAGTACTTC. This translates into CASNTYEQGWHEQYF.

The CDR3 region has the DNA TGTGCCAGCAGTGTGGACTCTCCCTACAATGAGCAGTTCTTC. Translating it yields CASSVDSPYNEQFF. The V gene is TRBV27, the J gene TRBJ2-1, with D possibly matching TRBD2 (5 bases). Trimming pared 5 bases from V and 2 bases from J, leaving 10 bases between. Germline lookup yields CDR1 MNHEY and CDR2 SMNVEV (reference sequence). The CDR3 is 14 amino acids.

V gene TRBV21-1 combines with J gene TRBJ2-7; TRBD1, the D gene given by the table, was not confirmed from the DNA. TRBV21-1 corresponds to a pseudogene. This CDR3 is built from 14 residues. The CDR3 bases are TGTGCCAGCAGCAGACCGGGACAAACCTACGAGCAGTACTTC. It encodes CASSRPGQTYEQYF.

The chain has TRBV5-6 and TRBJ1-2; weak D call: TRBD1 (6 bases). Germline-derived CDR1 and CDR2 are SGHDT and YYEEEE. This CDR3 comprises 14 residues. V shed 1 base and J shed 5 bases, with 12 bases lying between them. The CDR3 DNA follows: TGTGCCAGCAGCTTGTTCCGGCAGGGGTATGGCTACACCTTC. Translation: CASSLFRQGYGYTF.

This clone was recorded once. This chain joins TRBV27 and TRBJ2-1; a possible D gene is TRBD1 (6 bases). CDR3 length equals 14 residues. The V end lost 8 bases, the J end lost 5 bases, and 16 bases lay between the germline ends. Germline CDR1 reads MNHEY; CDR2 reads SMNVEV (reference sequence). CDR3 bases: TGTGCCAGCTGGAGGACAGAAGATGACAATGAGCAGTTCTTC. Translated: CASWRTEDDNEQFF.

On this clone itself: Other DNA sequences of this sample code for an identical CDR3. This chain joins TRBV19 and TRBJ1-5; D possibly corresponds to TRBD1 (6 bases). The CDR3 totals 14 residues. The ends were cut back, 4 bases at V and 6 bases at J, with 13 bases in the middle. The germline gives CDR1 LNHDA, CDR2 SQIVND (reference sequence). CDR3 bases: TGTGCCAGTAGTACGCGACAAGGGGGTCAGCCCCAGCATTTT. Its protein is CASSTRQGGQPQHF.

The CDR3 nucleotides read TGTGCCAGCAGTGGGGACAGGGCTTATAACTATGGCTACACCTTC. Its translation: CASSGDRAYNYGYTF. This chain links TRBV27 with TRBJ1-2, with TRBD1 identical over 9 bases. CDR3 size: 15 residues. The V segment lost 5 bases and the J segment 1 base; nucleotides outside the gene matches: 5. Germline V CDR1 and CDR2: MNHEY, SMNVEV (reference sequence).

The V call is TRBV21-1, the J call TRBJ1-5; the table calls TRBD1, which could not be checked here. TRBV21-1 represents a pseudogene. The CDR3 sequence is 15 residues long. CDR3 amino acids: CASRDSDRGRQPQHF. The CDR3 DNA sequence: TGTGCCAGCAGGGATTCCGACAGGGGTCGTCAGCCCCAGCATTTT.

The chain combines TRBV5-1 with TRBJ2-5, with TRBD2 matching over 10 bases. Germline values: CDR1 SGHRS, CDR2 YFSETQ. The length of the CDR3 is 15 residues. With V trimmed by 4 bases and J by 0 bases, 3 bases remained unmatched. The CDR3 coding sequence is TGCGCCAGCAGCGGGACTAGCGCCTACCAAGAGACCCAGTACTTC. It yields the protein CASSGTSAYQETQYF.

This clone occurred once. This chain joins TRBV10-3 and TRBJ2-7; D possibly corresponds to TRBD2 (6 bases). In germline, CDR1 is ENHRY, CDR2 SYGVKD. The length of the CDR3 is 12 residues. V was trimmed by 6 bases and J by 6 bases, leaving 12 bases between them. The CDR3 is CAISEAEGEQYF. In nucleotides, the CDR3 is TGTGCCATCAGCGAAGCGGAGGGCGAGCAGTACTTC.

The sample holds one count of this clone. V and J are TRBV3-1 (or the pseudogene TRBV3-2) and TRBJ2-5; D is ambiguous. Germline lookup yields CDR1 LGHDT and CDR2 YNNKEL (reference sequence). This CDR3 has 13 residues. V lost 8 bases and J lost 1, with 11 bases in between. The CDR3: CASRMQVQETQYF. CDR3 nucleotides: TGTGCCAGCCGTATGCAGGTCCAAGAGACCCAGTACTTC.

The chain has TRBV15 and TRBJ2-5; 9 bases match TRBD2. V lost 1 base to trimming and J lost 5 bases; unmatched junction nucleotides: 5. The V gene's germline CDR1 is LNHNV and CDR2 YYDKDF (reference sequence). The CDR3 loop spans 15 amino acids. The CDR3 bases are TGTGCCACCAGCAGAGGAGCGGGGGGACGGGAGACCCAGTACTTC. Its translation is CATSRGAGGRETQYF. The full variable domain, its missing parts supplied by reference TRBV15 and TRBJ2-5, is DAMVIQNPRYQVTQFGKPVTLSCSQTLNHNVMYWYQQKSSQAPKLLFHYYDKDFNNEADTPDNFQSRRPNTSFCFLDIRSPGLGDTAMYLCATSRGAGGRETQYFGPGTRLLVL.

The rearrangement joins TRBV2 to TRBJ1-5; 9 bases are shared with TRBD1. The germline V gene encodes CDR1 SNHLY and CDR2 FYNNEI. This CDR3 spans 16 amino acids. V was clipped by 7 bases and J by 0 bases; unmatched bases: 7. In DNA form, the CDR3 reads TGTGCCAGCACTATGGACAGGGGAGCTAGCAATCAGCCCCAGCATTTT. Translation gives CASTMDRGASNQPQHF.

This chain uses TRBV19 with TRBJ1-3; 9 nucleotides agree with TRBD1. Germline CDR1 reads LNHDA; CDR2 reads SQIVND (reference sequence). CDR3 size: 16 residues. V lost 4 bases and J lost 0; bases outside the gene matches: 4. The CDR3 region is CASSKTGGASGNTIYF. CDR3 DNA sequence: TGTGCCAGTAGTAAGACAGGGGGTGCCTCTGGAAACACCATATATTTT. Based on the CDR3 plus reference TRBV19 and TRBJ1-3, the full variable domain is DGGITQSPKYLFRKEGQNVTLSCEQNLNHDAMYWYRQDPGQGLRLIYYSQIVNDFQKGDIAEGYSVSREKKESFPLTVTSAQKNPTAFYLCASSKTGGASGNTIYFGEGSWLTVV.

V usage is TRBV12-5 and J usage is TRBJ1-2; tentative D call: TRBD1 (5 bases). Deletions cut 3 bases from V and 3 bases from J, with 8 bases between. The germline gives CDR1 LGHNT, CDR2 FRNRAP. The CDR3 extends over 13 amino acids. Written as DNA, the CDR3 is TGTGCTAGTGGTTTTGGGGCGGACTATGGCTACACCTTC. Residues: CASGFGADYGYTF.

V and J are TRBV19 and TRBJ2-5, with unresolved D. V was clipped by 2 bases and J by 4 bases, with 11 bases between them. CDR3 length equals 14 residues. Germline lookup yields CDR1 LNHDA and CDR2 SQIVND (reference sequence). The CDR3 loop is CASSIMPGAETQYF. Written as DNA, the CDR3 is TGTGCCAGTAGTATAATGCCGGGTGCAGAGACCCAGTACTTC.

CDR3 region: CASSLQGNTGELFF. Written as DNA, the CDR3 is TGTGCCAGCAGCCTGCAGGGTAACACCGGGGAGCTGTTTTTT. This chain links TRBV5-4 with TRBJ2-2; the D gene is possibly TRBD1 (5 bases). Trimming left V 4 bases short and J 2 bases short, with 9 bases between. This CDR3 comprises 14 residues. From germline, CDR1 is SGHNT and CDR2 YYREEE (reference sequence).

The chain is built from TRBV19 and TRBJ2-1; 10 bases align to TRBD1. V gave up 5 bases and J gave up 8 bases; unmatched junction bases: 9. This CDR3 comprises 15 residues. Looked up from germline, CDR1 is LNHDA and CDR2 is SQIVND (reference sequence). The CDR3 reads CASSPHRDRGYEQFF. Here the CDR3 DNA reads TGTGCCAGTAGTCCCCACCGGGACAGGGGATATGAGCAGTTCTTC. Variable domain in full (rest from reference TRBV19 and TRBJ2-1): DGGITQSPKYLFRKEGQNVTLSCEQNLNHDAMYWYRQDPGQGLRLIYYSQIVNDFQKGDIAEGYSVSREKKESFPLTVTSAQKNPTAFYLCASSPHRDRGYEQFFGPGTRLTVL.

This chain connects TRBV2 to TRBJ2-3, with D maybe TRBD2 (6 bases). The V gene's germline CDR1 is SNHLY and CDR2 FYNNEI. There are 15 residues in the CDR3. V lost 3 bases and J 2 bases, leaving 12 bases between the germline ends. CDR3 bases: TGTGCCAGCAGTGAGTTTCTAGCGTACACAGATACGCAGTATTTT. Its protein is CASSEFLAYTDTQYF.

The sample holds one count of this clone. The CDR3 DNA reads TGCGCCAGCAGCTTGGTCGACACGAGTGGGACTGAAGCTTTCTTT. Its protein product is CASSLVDTSGTEAFF. The chain combines TRBV5-1 with TRBJ1-1; no clear D. CDR1 and CDR2 from the germline V gene are SGHRS and YFSETQ. This CDR3 is 15 amino acids long. V lost 0 bases to trimming and J lost 5 bases, with 14 bases between them.

The rearrangement joins TRBV5-1 to TRBJ1-2, with a possible D match to TRBD1 (6 bases). V was pared by 4 bases and J by 2 bases, with 12 bases between. Germline V CDR1 and CDR2: SGHRS, YFSETQ. The CDR3 consists of 14 residues. This CDR3 reads CASSADQGNYGYTF. As DNA, the CDR3 is TGCGCCAGCAGCGCCGACCAGGGGAACTATGGCTACACCTTC. The variable domain in full, completed from reference TRBV5-1 and TRBJ1-2, reads KAGVTQTPRYLIKTRGQQVTLSCSPISGHRSVSWYQQTPGQGLQFLFEYFSETQRNKGNFPGRFSGRQFSNSRSEMNVSTLELGDSALYLCASSADQGNYGYTFGSGTRLTVV.

For the CDR3, the DNA is TGTGCCAGCAGTCCCGACATCTACGAGCAGTACTTC. Translated, it gives CASSPDIYEQYF. The rearrangement joins TRBV28 to TRBJ2-7; D remains unclear. The V gene lost 5 bases and the J gene lost 3 bases, with 8 bases spanning the gap. This CDR3 is 12 amino acids long. CDR1 and CDR2 from the germline V gene are MDHEN and SYDVKM.

Notes on this clone: This sample also contains other DNA sequences that code for the same CDR3. The V and J genes are TRBV5-1 and TRBJ2-7, with 9 nucleotides matching TRBD1. Germline V gene sequence: CDR1 SGHRS, CDR2 YFSETQ. V shed 0 bases, J shed 3 bases, and the junction held 4 bases outside the gene matches. The CDR3 totals 15 residues. The CDR3, as DNA: TGCGCCAGCAGCTTGGGCGGGACAGGGATCTACGAGCAGTACTTC. Its translation is CASSLGGTGIYEQYF.

The V gene is TRBV11-1, the J gene TRBJ2-3; weak D call: TRBD1 (6 bases). V was clipped by 3 bases and J by 6 bases, with 19 bases between them. The germline V gene has CDR1 SGHAT and CDR2 FQDESV (reference sequence). The CDR3 extends over 16 amino acids. The CDR3 loop reads CASSFRDNSPVDTQYF. The CDR3 coding sequence is TGTGCCAGCAGCTTCCGGGACAATTCCCCCGTGGATACGCAGTATTTT.

V is TRBV7-3 and J is TRBJ2-2, with TRBD2 matching over 7 bases. V was pared by 4 bases and J by 4 bases, with 6 bases of the junction left unmatched. The germline gives CDR1 SGHTA, CDR2 FQGTGA. This CDR3 spans 15 amino acids. For the CDR3, the DNA is TGTGCCAGCAGCTATACACTAGCGCCCACCGGGGAGCTGTTTTTT. The encoded protein is CASSYTLAPTGELFF.